This T cell receptor beta chain was recovered during a study of blood T cell repertoires in COVID-19. In terms of age and location, participants ranged from roughly 18 to 95 years and lived in about two dozen US areas. Participants' own reports of clinical history determined their cohort assignment. In the original workflow: Reference gene primer amplification gave nucleated cell count estimates. Libraries were prepared by immunoSEQ multiplex PCR; TCRdb keeps only in-frame clonotypes and omits some of them. V, J and clone size were drawn from that table, and D and trimming were deduced from the DNA. The top ten hold about 7% of the sample, which has approximately 200,000 clones, 70% to 90% seen once. The receptor's source is a woman aged 40-49 years with acute COVID-19. The sample was PBMCs or T cells enriched from blood (not recorded which).

The CDR3 loop is CASSLRGYNSPLHF. The CDR3 nucleotides are TGTGCCAGCAGCTTGCGGGGCTATAATTCACCCCTCCACTTT. This rearrangement joins TRBV5-4 to TRBJ1-6; D ambiguous. Per germline, CDR1 SGHNT and CDR2 YYREEE (reference sequence). The CDR3 has 14 residues. Trimming left V 1 base short and J 3 bases short, with 5 bases between.